This TCR beta chain emerged from a study of blood T cell repertoires in COVID-19. In the study overall: COVID-19 samples from acute and convalescent phases originated in the United States, Italy and Spain.

The method was immunoSEQ multiplex PCR; TCRdb's version includes in-frame clones alone and lacks a portion of them. The data hold around 100,000 clones, with roughly 84% observed a single time. This CDR3 has 15 amino acids. Trimming removed 0 bases at V and 4 bases at J, with 10 bases between. CDR1 SGDLS and CDR2 YYNGEE come from the germline V gene. This chain connects TRBV9 to TRBJ2-2, with D possibly matching TRBD1 (5 bases). The sample consisted of peripheral blood. This clonotype was sampled from a man in his forties with acute or convalescent COVID-19. The CDR3 nucleotides read TGTGCCAGCAGCGTAGGGGGCTCGGGCACCGGGGAGCTGTTTTTT. It is translated as CASSVGGSGTGELFF.